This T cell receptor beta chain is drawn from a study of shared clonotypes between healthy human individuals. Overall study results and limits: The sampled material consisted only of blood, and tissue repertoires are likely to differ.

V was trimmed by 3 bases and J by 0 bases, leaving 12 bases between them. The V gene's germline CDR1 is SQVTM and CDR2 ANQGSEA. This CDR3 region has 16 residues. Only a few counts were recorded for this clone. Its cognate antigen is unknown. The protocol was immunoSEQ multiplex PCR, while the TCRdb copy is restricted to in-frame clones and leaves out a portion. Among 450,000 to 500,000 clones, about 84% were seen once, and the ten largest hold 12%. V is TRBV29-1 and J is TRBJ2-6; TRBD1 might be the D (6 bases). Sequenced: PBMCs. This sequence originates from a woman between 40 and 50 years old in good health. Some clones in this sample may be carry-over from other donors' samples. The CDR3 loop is CSVERDTDSGANVLTF. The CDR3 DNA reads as TGCAGCGTTGAGAGGGACACGGACTCTGGGGCCAACGTCCTGACTTTC.